Following are 18 T cell receptor beta chains from one sample sequenced in a study of shared clonotypes between healthy human individuals. Profiled with immunoSEQ multiplex PCR; TCRdb holds only in-frame clones, not every one. The sample comprises roughly 2.5 million clones, approximately 90% of which are singletons, and about 0.13% rests with the top ten. The sample comprised naive CD4+ T cells sorted from blood. Subset here: CD45RA+ positively selected. The receptors here all came from a man aged 18-30 years in good health.

The chain links TRBV7-9 to TRBJ1-3; a weak D match, TRBD1 (5 bases). This CDR3 comprises 15 residues. CDR1 is SEHNR, CDR2 FQNEAQ, per germline (reference sequence). Trimming cost V 3 bases and J 0 bases, with 9 bases left between them. CDR3 DNA: TGTGCCAGCAGCTTCGTACAGGTCTCTGGAAACACCATATATTTT. Amino acid sequence: CASSFVQVSGNTIYF.

The chain recombines TRBV28 with TRBJ1-2, with a weak D call TRBD1 (5 bases). Germline CDR1 MDHEN, CDR2 SYDVKM. The V and J ends lost 6 bases and 1 base respectively, with 12 bases between them. CDR3 length equals 14 residues. The CDR3 here is CASSSGGVNYGYTF. The CDR3 DNA reads TGTGCCAGCAGCTCCGGAGGGGTTAACTATGGCTACACCTTC.

The chain combines TRBV19 with TRBJ2-5, with D uncertain. Germline V CDR1 and CDR2: LNHDA, SQIVND (reference sequence). Trimming left V 7 bases short and J 5 bases short, with 8 bases between. This CDR3 region has 11 residues. CDR3 residues: CASKNSETQYF. The DNA of the CDR3 is TGTGCCAGTAAAAACTCCGAGACCCAGTACTTC.

The V gene is TRBV5-4, the J gene TRBJ2-3; unclear D gene. The germline V gene encodes CDR1 SGHNT and CDR2 YYREEE (reference sequence). CDR3 length equals 12 residues. Trimming removed 4 bases from V and 5 bases from J, with 8 bases in between. The DNA for the CDR3 is TGTGCCAGCAGCCAAATCGGAGATACGCAGTATTTT. Protein product: CASSQIGDTQYF.

This chain links TRBV5-5 with TRBJ1-1; perhaps TRBD1 as D (5 bases). The CDR3 is made up of 13 amino acids. The germline V and J ends were trimmed by 5 bases and 8 bases, with 16 bases remaining between them. Germline V gene data show CDR1 as SGHKS and CDR2 as YYEKEE (reference sequence). The CDR3 protein is CASSIREFVEAFF. Here the CDR3 DNA reads TGTGCCAGCAGTATCAGGGAATTCGTGGAAGCTTTCTTT.

As to this clone: This same CDR3 is encoded by further DNA sequences in the sample. J is TRBJ2-7 and V is TRBV7-2, with D perhaps matching TRBD1 or TRBD2 (5 bases each). The germline V and J ends were trimmed by 2 bases and 3 bases, with 11 bases remaining between them. The V gene's germline CDR1 is SGHTA and CDR2 FQGNSA. This CDR3 contains 14 residues. The CDR3 sequence: CASSLQAGSYEQYF. The CDR3, as DNA: TGTGCCAGCAGCTTACAGGCAGGGAGCTACGAGCAGTACTTC.

This clone turned up a few times. The sample holds other DNA sequences that translate to the same CDR3. The chain is built from TRBV7-9 and TRBJ1-5; no definite D call. The CDR3 consists of 12 residues. V was trimmed by 5 bases and J by 4 bases, leaving 6 bases between them. Looked up from germline, CDR1 is SEHNR and CDR2 is FQNEAQ (reference sequence). This CDR3 is CASSLTNQPQHF. The CDR3 DNA follows: TGTGCCAGCAGCCTAACAAATCAGCCCCAGCATTTT.

As regards this clone: The same CDR3 is also encoded by other DNA sequences in this sample. This chain connects TRBV6-1 to TRBJ2-2; TRBD1 agrees at 7 bases. The V segment lost 4 bases and the J segment 7 bases; nucleotides outside the gene matches: 3. Per the germline V gene, CDR1 is MNHNS and CDR2 is SASEGT. The CDR3 is 13 amino acids. The CDR3 sequence is CASSGQGGGELFF. In DNA form, the CDR3 reads TGTGCCAGCAGTGGACAGGGCGGCGGGGAGCTGTTTTTT.

This chain connects TRBV7-2 to TRBJ2-7; maybe TRBD2 (7 bases). Per the germline V gene, CDR1 is SGHTA and CDR2 is FQGNSA. V dropped 3 bases and J dropped 3 bases, with 15 bases sitting between them. The CDR3 has 15 residues. Here the CDR3 DNA reads TGTGCCAGCAGCTTTAGGGGGGGTTATGTCTACGAGCAGTACTTC. Encoded protein: CASSFRGGYVYEQYF.

The chain employs TRBV30 and TRBJ2-1, with TRBD2 matching over 9 bases. Trimming cost V 3 bases and J 8 bases; bases outside gene matches: 5. Looked up from germline, CDR1 is GTSNPN and CDR2 is SVGIG (reference sequence). The CDR3 length is 13 residues. CDR3 sequence reads: CAWRASGDDEQFF. Here the CDR3 DNA reads TGTGCCTGGAGGGCTAGCGGGGATGATGAGCAGTTCTTC.

This rearrangement joins TRBV7-9 to TRBJ1-5, with a possible D match to TRBD1 (5 bases). CDR3 length: 17 residues. Germline CDR1 SEHNR, CDR2 FQNEAQ (reference sequence). Trimming cost V 1 base and J 0 bases, with 13 bases left between them. The CDR3 spells CASSLDRGIDSNQPQHF. As DNA, the CDR3 is TGTGCCAGCAGCTTAGATAGGGGAATCGATAGCAATCAGCCCCAGCATTTT.

The chain recombines TRBV5-3 with TRBJ1-5, with D maybe TRBD1 (5 bases). TRBV5-3 is an ORF, and what it does is uncertain. V was cut by 2 bases and J by 4 bases, with 13 bases left in between. The CDR3 length is 15 residues. The CDR3 coding sequence is TGTGCCAGAAGCTTAGGGGTTCGCGGGAATCAGCCCCAGCATTTT. Protein product: CARSLGVRGNQPQHF.

The chain has TRBV6-5 and TRBJ1-1; D remains unclear. V shed 6 bases and J shed 1 base, with 12 bases lying between them. The CDR3 is 14 amino acids. CDR1 and CDR2 (germline): MNHEY, SVGAGI. Here the CDR3 DNA reads TGTGCCAGCAGCCGGCCCGCGGGGAACACTGAAGCTTTCTTT. It yields the protein CASSRPAGNTEAFF.

The chain links TRBV9 to TRBJ2-3, with D perhaps TRBD2 (6 bases). Germline CDR1 reads SGDLS; CDR2 reads YYNGEE. The CDR3 extends over 18 amino acids. V lost 4 bases to trimming and J lost 4 bases, with 25 bases between them. DNA for the CDR3: TGTGCCAGCAGCCCAAGAGTATCCGGGCCTTCTAGCGCAGATACGCAGTATTTT. Protein sequence: CASSPRVSGPSSADTQYF.

The CDR3 DNA is TGTGCTAGTGCCAAGGTACGGATACGAGAGACCCAGTACTTC. Translating gives CASAKVRIRETQYF. The chain is built from TRBV12-5 and TRBJ2-5, with D unclear. CDR1 is LGHNT, CDR2 FRNRAP, per germline. Trimming removed 7 bases at V and 4 bases at J, with 16 bases between. The CDR3 is made up of 14 amino acids.

A remark on this clone: Within the sample, other DNA sequences also encode this same CDR3. J is TRBJ1-3 and V is TRBV6-5; D gene unclear. V dropped 6 bases and J dropped 2 bases, with 8 bases sitting between them. Germline values: CDR1 MNHEY, CDR2 SVGAGI. The length of the CDR3 is 13 residues. In DNA form, the CDR3 reads TGTGCCAGCAGCCCCGGACCTGGAAACACCATATATTTT. Translating gives CASSPGPGNTIYF.

The chain couples TRBV7-2 to TRBJ2-2, with D perhaps matching TRBD2 (5 bases). The CDR3 covers 14 residues. Trimming took off 5 bases at V and 8 bases at J, with 15 bases between the two ends. Germline V gene sequence: CDR1 SGHTA, CDR2 FQGNSA. As DNA, the CDR3 is TGTGCCAGCAGCCGAGGGCCTCCCACGGGGGAGCTGTTTTTT. Encoded protein: CASSRGPPTGELFF.

Only one count was recorded for this clone. The chain combines TRBV11-2 with TRBJ1-1; tentative D call: TRBD1 (5 bases). V lost 5 bases, J lost 3 bases, and 19 bases lay in between. This CDR3 contains 16 residues. The V gene's germline CDR1 is SGHAT and CDR2 FQNNGV. In nucleotides, the CDR3 is TGTGCCAGCAGCCCTGAAGGCGGGGGTCGGGACACTGAAGCTTTCTTT. Translated, it gives CASSPEGGGRDTEAFF.